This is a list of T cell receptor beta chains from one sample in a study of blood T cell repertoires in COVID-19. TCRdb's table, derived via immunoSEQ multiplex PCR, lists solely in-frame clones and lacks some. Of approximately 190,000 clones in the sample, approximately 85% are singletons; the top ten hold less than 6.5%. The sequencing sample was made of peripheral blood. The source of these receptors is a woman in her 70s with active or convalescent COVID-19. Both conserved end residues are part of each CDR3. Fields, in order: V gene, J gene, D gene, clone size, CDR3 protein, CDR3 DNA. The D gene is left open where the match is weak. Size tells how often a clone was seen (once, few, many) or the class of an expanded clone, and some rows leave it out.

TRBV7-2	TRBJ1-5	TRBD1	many	CASSLRQGGNQPQHF	TGTGCCAGCAGCCTTCGACAGGGAGGCAATCAGCCCCAGCATTTT
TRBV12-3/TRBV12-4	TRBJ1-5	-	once	CASTTGTQPQHF	TGTGCCAGCACTACAGGGACTCAGCCCCAGCATTTT
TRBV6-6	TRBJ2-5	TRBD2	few	CAAGGGRIQYF	TGTGCCGCGGGGGGGGGCCGTATTCAGTACTTC
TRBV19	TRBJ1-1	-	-	CASSIPQVAEAFF	TGTGCCAGTAGTATACCACAGGTAGCTGAAGCTTTCTTT
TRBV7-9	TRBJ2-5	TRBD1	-	CASIGTGYLETQYF	TGTGCCAGCATTGGGACAGGGTACTTAGAGACCCAGTACTTC
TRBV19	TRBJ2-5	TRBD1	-	CASSIGGTGWQETQYF	TGTGCCAGTAGTATAGGAGGGACAGGGTGGCAAGAGACCCAGTACTTC
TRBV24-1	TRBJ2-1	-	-	CATSDPSGTQQFF	TGTGCCACCAGTGACCCCTCCGGGACACAGCAGTTCTTC
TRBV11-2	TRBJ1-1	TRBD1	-	CASSPRGGTGLNTEAFF	TGTGCCAGCAGCCCTAGGGGGGGGACAGGTTTGAACACTGAAGCTTTCTTT
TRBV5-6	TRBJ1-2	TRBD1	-	CASSFDRGLYGYTF	TGTGCCAGCAGCTTTGACAGGGGGCTCTATGGCTACACCTTC
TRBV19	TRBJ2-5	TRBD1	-	CASNRGTEETQYF	TGTGCCAGTAACAGGGGAACGGAGGAGACCCAGTACTTC
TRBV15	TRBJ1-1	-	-	CATSGYRVGGAFF	TGTGCCACCAGCGGGTACAGGGTTGGTGGAGCTTTCTTT
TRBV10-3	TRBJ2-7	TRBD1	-	CAISEGLGTGASYEQYF	TGTGCCATCAGTGAGGGGTTGGGGACAGGGGCGTCCTACGAGCAGTACTTC
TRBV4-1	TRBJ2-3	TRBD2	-	CASSQGTSGSGTQYF	TGCGCCAGCAGCCAAGGGACTAGCGGGAGCGGTACGCAGTATTTT
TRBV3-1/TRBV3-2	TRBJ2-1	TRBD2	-	CASSPVAGGPDFNEQFF	TGTGCCAGCAGCCCTGTAGCGGGAGGGCCGGATTTCAATGAGCAGTTCTTC
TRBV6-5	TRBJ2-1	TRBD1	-	CASGPGRGLYNEQFF	TGTGCCAGCGGACCGGGCAGGGGGCTATACAATGAGCAGTTCTTC
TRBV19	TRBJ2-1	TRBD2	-	CASSGASGYNEQFF	TGTGCCAGTAGTGGGGCTAGCGGATACAATGAGCAGTTCTTC
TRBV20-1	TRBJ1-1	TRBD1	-	CSARAGQVAFF	TGCAGTGCTAGAGCTGGACAGGTAGCTTTCTTT
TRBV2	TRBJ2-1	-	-	CASTDGMGQIGDEQFF	TGTGCCAGCACCGACGGGATGGGTCAAATTGGGGATGAGCAGTTCTTC
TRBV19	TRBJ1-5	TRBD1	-	CASSIRGQGQQPQHF	TGTGCCAGTAGTATAAGGGGACAGGGCCAGCAGCCCCAGCATTTT
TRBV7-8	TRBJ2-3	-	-	CASSLAYSSDTQYF	TGTGCCAGCAGCTTAGCATACAGTTCAGATACGCAGTATTTT
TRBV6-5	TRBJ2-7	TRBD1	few	CASMRGQGVDEQYF	TGTGCCAGCATGCGTGGACAGGGAGTGGACGAGCAGTACTTC
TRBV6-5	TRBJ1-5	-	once	CASSGGAGNQPQHF	TGTGCCAGCAGCGGGGGGGCAGGCAATCAGCCCCAGCATTTT
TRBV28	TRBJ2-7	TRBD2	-	CASSPGLARYEQYF	TGTGCCAGCAGTCCGGGACTAGCGCGCTACGAGCAGTACTTC
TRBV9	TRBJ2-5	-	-	CASSPGQGRGYGETQYF	TGTGCCAGCAGCCCAGGGCAGGGCAGGGGTTATGGAGAGACCCAGTACTTC
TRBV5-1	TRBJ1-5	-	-	CASSEGYSNQPQHF	TGCGCCAGCAGCGAGGGCTATAGCAATCAGCCCCAGCATTTT
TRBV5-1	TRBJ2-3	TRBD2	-	CASSLWWLAGRGGNTQYF	TGCGCCAGCAGCTTGTGGTGGCTAGCGGGGAGAGGTGGGAATACGCAGTATTTT
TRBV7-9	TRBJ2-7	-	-	CASSRALQTYEQYF	TGTGCCAGCAGCCGAGCGTTGCAGACCTACGAGCAGTACTTC